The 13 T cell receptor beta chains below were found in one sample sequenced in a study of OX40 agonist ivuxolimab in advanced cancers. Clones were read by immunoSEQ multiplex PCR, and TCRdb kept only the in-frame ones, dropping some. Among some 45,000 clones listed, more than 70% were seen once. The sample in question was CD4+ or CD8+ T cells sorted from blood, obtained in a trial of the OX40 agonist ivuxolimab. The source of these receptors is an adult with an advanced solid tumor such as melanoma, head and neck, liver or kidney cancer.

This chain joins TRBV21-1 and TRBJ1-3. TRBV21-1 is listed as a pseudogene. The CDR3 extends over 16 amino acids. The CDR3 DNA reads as TGTGCCAGCAGCAAAGGGGCAGGGAGCTCTGGAAACACCATATATTTT. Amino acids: CASSKGAGSSGNTIYF.

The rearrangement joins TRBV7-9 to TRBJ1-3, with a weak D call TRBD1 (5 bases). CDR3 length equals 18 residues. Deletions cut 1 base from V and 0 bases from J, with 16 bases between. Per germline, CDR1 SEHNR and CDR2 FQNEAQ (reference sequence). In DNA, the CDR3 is TGTGCCAGCAGCTTAGATTCCGGGGCCCCACTCTCTGGAAACACCATATATTTT. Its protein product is CASSLDSGAPLSGNTIYF.

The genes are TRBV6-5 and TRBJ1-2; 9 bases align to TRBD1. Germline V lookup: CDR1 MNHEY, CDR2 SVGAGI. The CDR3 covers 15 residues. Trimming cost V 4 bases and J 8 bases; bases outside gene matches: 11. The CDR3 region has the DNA TGTGCCAGCAGTTCCAAACAGGGGGCAAGGGACGGCTACACCTTC. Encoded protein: CASSSKQGARDGYTF.

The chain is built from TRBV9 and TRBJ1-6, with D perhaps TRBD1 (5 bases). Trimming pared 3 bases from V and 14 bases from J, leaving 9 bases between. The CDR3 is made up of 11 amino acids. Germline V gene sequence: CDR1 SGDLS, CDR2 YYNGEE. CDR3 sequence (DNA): TGTGCCAGCAGCGAAGGGACTGCCCTCCACTTT. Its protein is CASSEGTALHF.

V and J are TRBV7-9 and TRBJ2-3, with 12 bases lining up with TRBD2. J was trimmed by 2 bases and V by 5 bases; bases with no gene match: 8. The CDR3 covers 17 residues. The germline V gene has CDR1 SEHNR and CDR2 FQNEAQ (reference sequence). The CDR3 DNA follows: TGTGCCAGCAGCCCCCCGACTAGCGGGGGATCCACAGATACGCAGTATTTT. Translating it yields CASSPPTSGGSTDTQYF.

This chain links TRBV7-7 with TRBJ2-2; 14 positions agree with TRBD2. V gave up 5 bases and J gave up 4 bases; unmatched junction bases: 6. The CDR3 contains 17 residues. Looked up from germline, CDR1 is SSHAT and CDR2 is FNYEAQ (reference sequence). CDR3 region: CASSATSGGAGTGELFF. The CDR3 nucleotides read TGTGCCAGCAGCGCGACTAGCGGGGGGGCCGGCACCGGGGAGCTGTTTTTT.

The CDR3: CASSQEMRSGQPQHF. The CDR3 DNA reads as TGCGCCAGCAGCCAAGAGATGCGGTCCGGTCAGCCCCAGCATTTT. The rearrangement links TRBV4-1 to TRBJ1-5; no clear D gene. Trimming stripped 0 bases from V and 6 bases from J, with 12 bases between. Germline loops: CDR1 MGHRA, CDR2 YSYEKL. The CDR3 is 15 residues long.

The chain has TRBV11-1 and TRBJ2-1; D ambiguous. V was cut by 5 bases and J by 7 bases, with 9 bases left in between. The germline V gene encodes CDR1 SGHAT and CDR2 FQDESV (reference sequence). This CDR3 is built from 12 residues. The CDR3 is CASSHGENEQFF. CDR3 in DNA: TGTGCCAGCAGCCATGGAGAAAATGAGCAGTTCTTC.

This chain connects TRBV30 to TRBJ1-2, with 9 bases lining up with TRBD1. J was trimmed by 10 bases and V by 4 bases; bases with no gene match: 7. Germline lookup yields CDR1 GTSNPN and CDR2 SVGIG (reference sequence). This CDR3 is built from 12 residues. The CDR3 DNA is TGTGCCTGGACCACGGGGACAGGGATCTACACCTTC. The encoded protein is CAWTTGTGIYTF. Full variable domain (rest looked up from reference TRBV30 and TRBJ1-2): SQTIHQWPATLVQPVGSPLSLECTVEGTSNPNLYWYRQAAGRGLQLLFYSVGIGQISSEVPQNLSASRPQDRQFILSSKKLLLSDSGFYLCAWTTGTGIYTFGSGTRLTVV.

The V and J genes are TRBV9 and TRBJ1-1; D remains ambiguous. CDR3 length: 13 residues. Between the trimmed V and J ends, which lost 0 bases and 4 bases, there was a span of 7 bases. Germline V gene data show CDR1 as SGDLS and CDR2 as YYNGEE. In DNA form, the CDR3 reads TGTGCCAGCAGCGTAGGGTCCGGCACTGAAGCTTTCTTT. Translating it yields CASSVGSGTEAFF.

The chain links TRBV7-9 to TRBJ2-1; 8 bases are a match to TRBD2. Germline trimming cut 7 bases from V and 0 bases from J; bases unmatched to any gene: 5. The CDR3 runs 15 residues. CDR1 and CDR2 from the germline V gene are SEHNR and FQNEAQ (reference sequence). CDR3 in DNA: TGTGCCAGCACACAGCGGGAGAGCTCCTACAATGAGCAGTTCTTC. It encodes CASTQRESSYNEQFF.

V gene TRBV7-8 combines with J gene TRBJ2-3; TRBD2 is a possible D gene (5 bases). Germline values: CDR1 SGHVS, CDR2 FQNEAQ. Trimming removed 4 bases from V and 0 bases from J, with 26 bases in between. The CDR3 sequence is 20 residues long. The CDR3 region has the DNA TGTGCCAGCAGCTCGTTAGGCCGCTCCAGATTTAGCGCTAGCACAGATACGCAGTATTTT. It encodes CASSSLGRSRFSASTDTQYF.

The CDR3 protein is CSVEEGSGNTIYF. The CDR3 DNA sequence: TGCAGCGTTGAAGAAGGGTCTGGAAACACCATATATTTT. J is TRBJ1-3 and V is TRBV29-1; D unresolved. V shed 0 bases and J shed 1 base, with 4 bases lying between them. CDR1 and CDR2 (germline): SQVTM, ANQGSEA. The CDR3 is 13 amino acids.